These 7 T cell receptor beta chains came from one sample sequenced in a study of OX40 agonist ivuxolimab in advanced cancers. Some clones are missing from TCRdb's copy, which holds only in-frame ones; the method was immunoSEQ multiplex PCR. The sample lists 65,000 to 85,000 clones; around nine tenths were seen once. This sample comprised CD4+ or CD8+ T cells sorted from blood, obtained in a trial of the OX40 agonist ivuxolimab. The receptor set was obtained from an adult with an advanced solid tumor such as melanoma, head and neck, liver or kidney cancer.

The chain joins TRBV25-1 to TRBJ1-6; tentatively, D is TRBD1 (5 bases). Germline-derived CDR1 and CDR2 are MGHDK and SYGVNS. Trimming removed 5 bases at V and 6 bases at J, with 17 bases between. The CDR3 has 16 residues. The CDR3 is CASSHFLRGGNSPLHF. CDR3 bases: TGTGCCAGCAGTCATTTTTTGAGGGGAGGTAATTCACCCCTCCACTTT.

This rearrangement joins TRBV28 to TRBJ2-3; tentative D call: TRBD2 (6 bases). V was trimmed by 4 bases and J by 2 bases, leaving 13 bases between them. CDR1 MDHEN and CDR2 SYDVKM come from the germline V gene. This CDR3 is 15 amino acids long. The DNA for the CDR3 is TGTGCCAGCAGTTACCGACTAGTTGACACAGATACGCAGTATTTT. This codes for CASSYRLVDTDTQYF.

The chain couples TRBV27 to TRBJ2-7, with a weak D call TRBD1 (6 bases). The length of the CDR3 is 16 residues. The V gene's germline CDR1 is MNHEY and CDR2 SMNVEV (reference sequence). V was trimmed by 5 bases and J by 0 bases, leaving 17 bases between them. The CDR3 region has the DNA TGTGCCAGCAGTCCCAGCCGGGGACACTACTCCTACGAGCAGTACTTC. As protein: CASSPSRGHYSYEQYF.

The chain has TRBV13 and TRBJ2-7; D possibly corresponds to TRBD1 (6 bases). V lost 5 bases to trimming and J lost 5 bases, with 10 bases between them. Per the germline V gene, CDR1 is PRHDT and CDR2 is FYEKMQ (reference sequence). The CDR3 consists of 12 residues. The CDR3: CASSPYRDEQYF. CDR3 DNA sequence: TGTGCCAGCAGCCCATACAGGGACGAGCAGTACTTC.

The rearrangement joins TRBV2 to TRBJ1-2, with 9 bases fitting TRBD1. After removal of 10 bases from V and 6 bases from J, the junction contained 12 bases not matched to a gene. CDR1 and CDR2 (germline): SNHLY, FYNNEI. The CDR3 is made up of 14 amino acids. CDR3 amino acids: CANTRDRELHGYTF. DNA of the CDR3: TGTGCCAACACCCGGGACAGGGAGTTGCATGGCTACACCTTC.

Judged by abundance, this clone is medium-sized. V gene TRBV6-1 combines with J gene TRBJ1-2; 9 bases are a match to TRBD1. Trimming removed 1 base from V and 7 bases from J; junction bases left unmatched: 4. The CDR3 has 14 amino acids. Germline CDR1 reads MNHNS; CDR2 reads SASEGT. In DNA form, the CDR3 reads TGTGCCAGCAGTGAAGGCCGGGACAGGGCTGGCTACACCTTC. It codes for CASSEGRDRAGYTF.

This clone was detected only once. The chain carries TRBV6-1 and TRBJ1-5; tentatively, D is TRBD1 (6 bases). Looked up from germline, CDR1 is MNHNS and CDR2 is SASEGT. The CDR3 is made up of 15 amino acids. V lost 2 bases and J lost 3, with 11 bases in between. CDR3 sequence (DNA): TGTGCCAGCAGTGAATGGGGGGGCTCCAATCAGCCCCAGCATTTT. It specifies CASSEWGGSNQPQHF.